This TCR beta chain appears in the sequencing data of a study of CD8 T cells in Susac syndrome. Study-wide context: The Susac syndrome patients were therapy-naive, on corticosteroids, or on intravenous immunoglobulin alone at blood draw. Study-wide points: Clonal expansion was not observed in the Susac syndrome CD4+ T cell repertoires.

Note on this clonotype: Antigen unknown.

This CDR3 has 16 residues. Germline CDR1 and CDR2: MNHEY and SVGAGI. With 0 bases removed from V and 1 base from J, the gap between germline ends came to 12 bases. Random hexamers were used to reverse transcribe an amount of about 0.5 to 1 ug RNA. TCR beta CDR3 was amplified by immunoSEQ multiplex PCR. This amplification extended across 54 Vbeta and 13 Jbeta segments. TCRdb used MiXCR to reprocess the immunoSEQ multiplex PCR reads, holding one entry per CDR3 protein. This sample has 130,000 or so distinct CDR3 sequences, with 95% to 96% found just once. The clonotype was recovered from a human donor with Susac syndrome. The sample consisted of CD4+ T cells from PBMCs. This chain links TRBV6-5 with TRBJ1-1; no definite D call. The DNA of the CDR3 is TGTGCCAGCAGTTACTCGGACGGGCGGGGGAACACTGAAGCTTTCTTT. Protein product: CASSYSDGRGNTEAFF.